This record looks at one T cell receptor beta chain sequence and its context. If patients had autoimmune disease history or systemic immunosuppression, they were excluded. Clones were read by immunoSEQ multiplex PCR, and TCRdb kept only the in-frame ones, dropping some. The table lists 50,000 or so clones, approximately 87% of them singletons, with around 7% in the top ten. The sample belongs to a study of OX40 agonist ivuxolimab in advanced cancers. About the research overall: Ivuxolimab, an agonist antibody against OX40 (CD134), was given to patients. A diagnosis of hepatocellular carcinoma, melanoma, renal cell or head and neck cancer was present in dose-escalation patients.

The V gene's germline CDR1 is MNHNY and CDR2 SVGAGI (reference sequence). This CDR3 is 16 amino acids long. V lost 6 bases, J lost 7 bases, and 19 bases lay in between. The V and J genes are TRBV6-6 and TRBJ1-6; the D gene is possibly TRBD1 (6 bases). Sequenced here: CD4+ or CD8+ T cells sorted from blood, sampled in a trial of the OX40 agonist ivuxolimab. This TCR was sampled from an adult with an advanced solid tumor such as melanoma, head and neck, liver or kidney cancer. CDR3 amino acids: CASSPLGGRWNSPLHF. For the CDR3, the DNA is TGTGCCAGCAGCCCCCTGGGGGGCCGGTGGAATTCACCCCTCCACTTT.